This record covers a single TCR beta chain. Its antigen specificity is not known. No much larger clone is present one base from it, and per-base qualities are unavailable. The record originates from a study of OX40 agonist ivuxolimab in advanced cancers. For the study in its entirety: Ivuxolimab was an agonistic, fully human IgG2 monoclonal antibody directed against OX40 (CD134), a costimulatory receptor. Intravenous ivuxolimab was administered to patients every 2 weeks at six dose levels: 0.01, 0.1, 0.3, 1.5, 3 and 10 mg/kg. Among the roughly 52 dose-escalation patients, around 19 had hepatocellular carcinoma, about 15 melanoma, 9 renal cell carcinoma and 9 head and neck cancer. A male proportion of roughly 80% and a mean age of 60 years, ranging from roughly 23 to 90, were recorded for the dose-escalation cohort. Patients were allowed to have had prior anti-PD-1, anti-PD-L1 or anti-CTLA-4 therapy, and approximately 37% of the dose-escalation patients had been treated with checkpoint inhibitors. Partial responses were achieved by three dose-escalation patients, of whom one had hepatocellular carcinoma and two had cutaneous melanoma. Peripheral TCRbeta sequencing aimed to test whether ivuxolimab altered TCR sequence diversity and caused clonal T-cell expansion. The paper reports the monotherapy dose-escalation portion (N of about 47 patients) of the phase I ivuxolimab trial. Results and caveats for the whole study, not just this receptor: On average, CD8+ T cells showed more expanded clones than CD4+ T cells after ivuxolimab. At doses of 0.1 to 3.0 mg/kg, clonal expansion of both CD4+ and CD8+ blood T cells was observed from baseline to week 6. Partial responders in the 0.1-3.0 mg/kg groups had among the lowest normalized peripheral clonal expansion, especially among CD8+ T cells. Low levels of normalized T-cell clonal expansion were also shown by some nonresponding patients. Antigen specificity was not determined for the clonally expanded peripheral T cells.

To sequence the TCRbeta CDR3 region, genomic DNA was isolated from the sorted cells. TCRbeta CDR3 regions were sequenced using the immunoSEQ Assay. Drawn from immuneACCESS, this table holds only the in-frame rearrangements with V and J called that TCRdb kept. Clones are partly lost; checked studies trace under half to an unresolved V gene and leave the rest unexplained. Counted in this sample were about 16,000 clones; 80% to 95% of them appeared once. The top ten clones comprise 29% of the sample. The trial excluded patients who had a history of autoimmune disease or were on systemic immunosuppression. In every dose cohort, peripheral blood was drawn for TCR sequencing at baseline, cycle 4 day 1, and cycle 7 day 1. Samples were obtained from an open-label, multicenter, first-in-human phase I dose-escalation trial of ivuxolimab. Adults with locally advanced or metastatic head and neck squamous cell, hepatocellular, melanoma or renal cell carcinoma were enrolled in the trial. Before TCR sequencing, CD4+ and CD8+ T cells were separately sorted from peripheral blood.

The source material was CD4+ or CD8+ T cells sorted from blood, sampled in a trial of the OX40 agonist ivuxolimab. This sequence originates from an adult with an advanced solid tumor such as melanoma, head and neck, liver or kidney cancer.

The nucleotide sequence is given as TGTGCCTGGAGGGGCCGGGACAGGGGAGGCGGCTACACCTTC. Its translation is CAWRGRDRGGGYTF. The chain is assembled from TRBV30 and TRBJ1-2; 10 central bases correspond to TRBD1. The germline V and J ends show losses of 3 bases and 8 bases respectively, and no gene match explains 9 bases of the junction. The germline V gene encodes CDR1 GTSNPN and CDR2 SVGIG (reference sequence). From the cysteine up to the phenylalanine, the CDR3 has a length of 14 residues. The retained sequence is limited to the CDR3, 42 bases, with the frame set at the first base.